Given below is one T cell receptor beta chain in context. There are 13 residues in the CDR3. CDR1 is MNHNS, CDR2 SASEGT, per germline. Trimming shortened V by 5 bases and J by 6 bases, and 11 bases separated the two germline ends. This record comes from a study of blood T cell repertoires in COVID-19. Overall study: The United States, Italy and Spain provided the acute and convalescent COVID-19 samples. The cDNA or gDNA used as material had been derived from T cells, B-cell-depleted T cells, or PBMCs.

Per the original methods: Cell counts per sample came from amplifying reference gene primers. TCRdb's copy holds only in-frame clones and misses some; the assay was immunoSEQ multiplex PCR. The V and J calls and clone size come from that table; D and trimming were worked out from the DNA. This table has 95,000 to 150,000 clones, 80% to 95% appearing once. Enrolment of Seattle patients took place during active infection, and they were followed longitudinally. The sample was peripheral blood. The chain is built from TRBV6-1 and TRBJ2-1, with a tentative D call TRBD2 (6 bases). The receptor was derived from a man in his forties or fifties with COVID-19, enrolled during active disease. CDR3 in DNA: TGTGCCAGCAGTCCGACTAGAACCAATGAGCAGTTCTTC. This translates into CASSPTRTNEQFF.